One sample yielded the 10 T cell receptor beta chains listed below, sequenced in a study of cytomegalovirus exposure and HLA in healthy donors. Vbeta (60) and Jbeta (13) primers were used in the PCR. Only in-frame clones appear in the TCRdb table, and some are missing; sequencing was by immunoSEQ multiplex PCR. In the table there are around 87,000 clones, 65% to 85% of which are singletons. Sequences were obtained from PBMCs. Receptors originate from a girl between 2 and 10 years old in good health and CMV-seropositive.

The CDR3 loop reads CAWAFGANVLTF. DNA for the CDR3: TGTGCCTGGGCGTTCGGGGCCAACGTCCTGACTTTC. V usage is TRBV30 and J usage is TRBJ2-6; the D is unclear. In germline, CDR1 is GTSNPN, CDR2 SVGIG (reference sequence). CDR3 length equals 12 residues. The V gene lost 5 bases and the J gene lost 4 bases, with 6 bases spanning the gap. Drawing the rest from reference TRBV30 and TRBJ2-6, the complete variable domain is SQTIHQWPATLVQPVGSPLSLECTVEGTSNPNLYWYRQAAGRGLQLLFYSVGIGQISSEVPQNLSASRPQDRQFILSSKKLLLSDSGFYLCAWAFGANVLTFGAGSRLTVL.

The V gene is TRBV15, the J gene TRBJ2-1, with a tentative D call TRBD1 (5 bases). The V end lost 3 bases, the J end lost 9 bases, and 9 bases lay between the germline ends. Per the germline V gene, CDR1 is LNHNV and CDR2 is YYDKDF (reference sequence). The CDR3 spans 12 residues. The CDR3 nucleotides read TGTGCCACCAGCAGGGGGCTGGCTGAGCAGTTCTTC. Translation gives CATSRGLAEQFF.

The table lists this clone with a count of one. The rearrangement uses TRBV11-2 and TRBJ1-5, with D possibly being TRBD1 (6 bases). The CDR3 spans 15 residues. With 0 bases removed from V and 7 bases from J, the gap between germline ends came to 13 bases. Germline assignment: CDR1 SGHAT and CDR2 FQNNGV. The DNA of the CDR3 is TGTGCCAGCAGCTTAGACACAGGGACGGGGCAGCCCCAGCATTTT. This sequence encodes CASSLDTGTGQPQHF. Supplemented by reference TRBV11-2 and TRBJ1-5, the full variable domain reads EAGVAQSPRYKIIEKRQSVAFWCNPISGHATLYWYQQILGQGPKLLIQFQNNGVVDDSQLPKDRFSAERLKGVDSTLKIQPAKLEDSAVYLCASSLDTGTGQPQHFGDGTRLSIL.

The chain uses TRBV27 and TRBJ2-7; TRBD2 matches at 8 bases. Germline V gives CDR1 MNHEY, CDR2 SMNVEV (reference sequence). The CDR3 runs to 13 residues. V shed 11 bases, J shed 2 bases, and the junction held 8 bases outside the gene matches. The CDR3 spells CACGRPGTYEQYF. The CDR3 coding sequence is TGTGCCTGCGGGAGGCCTGGTACCTACGAGCAGTACTTC.

The genes are TRBV29-1 and TRBJ2-5, with 9 bases aligning to TRBD2. Trimming at V came to 4 bases and at J to 3 bases, leaving 12 bases not matched to a gene. CDR3 length: 16 amino acids. Per germline, CDR1 SQVTM and CDR2 ANQGSEA. The CDR3, as DNA: TGCAGCGTTGCTGGGCTAGCGGGGAGAAATGAAGAGACCCAGTACTTC. Its translation is CSVAGLAGRNEETQYF. Complete variable domain (other parts from reference TRBV29-1 and TRBJ2-5): SAVISQKPSRDICQRGTSLTIQCQVDSQVTMMFWYRQQPGQSLTLIATANQGSEATYESGFVIDKFPISRPNLTFSTLTVSNMSPEDSSIYLCSVAGLAGRNEETQYFGPGTRLLVL.

This clone was detected once. This chain uses TRBV10-3 with TRBJ1-5, with D uncertain. V lost 8 bases and J 4 bases, leaving 9 bases between the germline ends. CDR1 is ENHRY and CDR2 is SYGVKD in the germline V gene. This CDR3 contains 12 residues. The CDR3, as DNA: TGTGCCATCCCAACAGCTAATCAGCCCCAGCATTTT. Its translation is CAIPTANQPQHF.

The chain carries TRBV30 and TRBJ2-2; D remains ambiguous. This CDR3 spans 13 amino acids. Germline V gene sequence: CDR1 GTSNPN, CDR2 SVGIG (reference sequence). Trimming took off 5 bases at V and 3 bases at J, with 10 bases between the two ends. This CDR3 reads CAWWQVYTGELFF. The CDR3 DNA follows: TGTGCCTGGTGGCAGGTTTACACCGGGGAGCTGTTTTTT.

CDR3 bases: TGCAGCGTTGTTGGAGGGGGAGGGGAGAGGTACGAGCAGTACTTC. Its protein is CSVVGGGGERYEQYF. The genes are TRBV29-1 and TRBJ2-7, with D perhaps TRBD2 (7 bases). The CDR3 runs to 15 residues. V gave up 4 bases and J gave up 4 bases, with 20 bases separating them. Germline values: CDR1 SQVTM, CDR2 ANQGSEA.

The chain joins TRBV19 to TRBJ2-7; 12 bases fit TRBD1. V trimming: 5 bases; J trimming: 4 bases; junction bases outside the gene matches: 6. The V gene's germline CDR1 is LNHDA and CDR2 SQIVND (reference sequence). The CDR3 extends over 15 amino acids. The DNA for the CDR3 is TGTGCCAGTAGTGGTCCGGGACAGGGGGCTTACGAGCAGTACTTC. Residues: CASSGPGQGAYEQYF.

This chain connects TRBV19 to TRBJ2-2; tentatively, D is TRBD1 (6 bases). Trimming removed 4 bases from V and 2 bases from J, with 14 bases in between. This CDR3 is 16 amino acids long. Germline CDR1 LNHDA, CDR2 SQIVND (reference sequence). CDR3 loop: CASSNPPGVNTGELFF. DNA for the CDR3: TGTGCCAGTAGTAACCCCCCAGGGGTCAACACCGGGGAGCTGTTTTTT.